The entry below describes one T cell receptor (beta chain). The data were produced by immunoSEQ multiplex PCR, yet TCRdb's version contains in-frame clones alone and is incomplete. The profile covers about 480,000 clones, with nearly 90% appearing a single time and approximately 2% taken by the ten largest. This record belongs to a study of blood T cell repertoires in COVID-19. Overall study: T cells, B-cell-depleted T cells, or PBMCs provided the cDNA or gDNA that served as material.

Cohort allocation depended upon clinical history that participants reported. This sequence was found in a woman aged 18-29 years with acute COVID-19. The source material was PBMCs or T cells enriched from blood (not recorded which).

DNA for the CDR3: TGTGCCAGCAGCTTAAGGGGCCAAGGGACAGGGATCTACGAGCAGTACTTC. Residues: CASSLRGQGTGIYEQYF. The V call is TRBV11-2, the J call TRBJ2-7; 9 nucleotides agree with TRBD1. J lost 3 bases, V lost 2 bases, and 11 bases had no gene match. This CDR3 spans 17 amino acids. Germline V gene lookup returns CDR1 SGHAT and CDR2 FQNNGV.